Listed below are T cell receptor beta chains from one sample, sequenced in a study of T-cell memory formation after mild COVID-19. TCRdb fed the 5' RACE reads into MiXCR, producing one record per CDR3 protein. The repertoire holds just under 350,000 distinct CDR3 sequences, with roughly 13% as singletons. Sequencing input: PBMCs or a T cell subset sorted from them (not recorded which). The receptors shown here come from a man younger than 35 who had mild COVID-19 (a few samples of this study predate the infection). Cell type and time point are not known. The CDR3 runs from the conserved cysteine through the conserved F or W. D genes are given only for firm matches. Part of the rows lack a size; the others show once, few, many or a class for expanded clones.

TRBJ2-1 NA TRBD1 TRBV6-5 TGTGCCAGCAGACCCGGACAGGGGGCGAATGAGCAGTTCTTC CASRPGQGANEQFF
TRBJ1-1 NA NA TRBV7-2 TGTGCCAGCAGCTTAGAGCAGGGGAGGGCTTTCTTT CASSLEQGRAFF
TRBJ2-2 many NA TRBV5-4 TGTGCCAGCAGCACCAGCAGAGGCGGGGAGCTGTTTTTT CASSTSRGGELFF
TRBJ2-1 NA TRBD2 TRBV20-1 TGCAGTGCTATCCGGCGGGGGGCCTACAATGAGCAGTTCTTC CSAIRRGAYNEQFF
TRBJ1-1 many NA TRBV11-2 TGTGCCAGCAAGGACCCTAGGGTGTTGAACACTGAAGCTTTCTTT CASKDPRVLNTEAFF
TRBJ2-5 few TRBD1 TRBV7-9 TGTGCCAGCAGCTCAGCCGCGGGACAGGGGATGGAGACCCAGTACTTC CASSSAAGQGMETQYF
TRBJ2-3 many TRBD1 TRBV7-8 TGTGCCAGCAGCCCGTACGGGTCCACAGGGGGTACGCAGTATTTT CASSPYGSTGGTQYF
TRBJ2-1 few TRBD2 TRBV4-2 TGTGCCAGCAGCCAAGATCTCCGGGGGGGCCCCTACAATGAGCAGTTCTTC CASSQDLRGGPYNEQFF
TRBJ1-5 NA NA TRBV21-1 TGTGCCAGCAGCATGAGGGAGCGGGATCAGCCCCAGCATTTT CASSMRERDQPQHF
TRBJ2-5 few TRBD1 TRBV6-5 TGTGCCAGCAGTTACTCGGGCAGGGGGTCAGAGACCCAGTACTTC CASSYSGRGSETQYF
TRBJ1-4 few NA TRBV7-2 TGTGCCAGCAGCTTAATAGGGGCAACTAATGAAAAACTGTTTTTT CASSLIGATNEKLFF
TRBJ2-2 few NA TRBV1 TGCACCAGCGGGTACACCGGGGAGCTGTTTTTT CTSGYTGELFF
TRBJ1-2 NA NA TRBV20-1 TGCAGTGCTAGAGATGAGACAGTCGGCTATGGCTACACCTTC CSARDETVGYGYTF
TRBJ1-3 few TRBD1 TRBV6-5 TGTGCCAGCAGCACTAACAGGGGGAATGGAAACACCATATATTTT CASSTNRGNGNTIYF
TRBJ1-1 NA NA TRBV6-2/TRBV6-3 TGTGCCAGCAGTTACCCAGGGCCCGATGAAGCTTTCTTT CASSYPGPDEAFF
TRBJ1-2 few NA TRBV12-5 TGTGCTAGTGCGACCTGGAGGGGCTATGGCTACACCTTC CASATWRGYGYTF
TRBJ1-2 NA NA TRBV2 TGTGCCAGCAGTGAAGCGCATGGGGGATATGGCTACACCTTC CASSEAHGGYGYTF
TRBJ2-7 NA NA TRBV4-1 TGCGCCAGCAGCCAAGTTCCGGGCGAGAGCTCCTACGAGCAGTACTTC CASSQVPGESSYEQYF
TRBJ2-3 many TRBD2 TRBV5-1 TGCGCCAGCAGCAGCTTCTCACTAGCGGCGACAGATACGCAGTATTTT CASSSFSLAATDTQYF
TRBJ2-5 few NA TRBV15 TGTGCCACCAGCAGAGGGTTGGGAGAGACCCAGTACTTC CATSRGLGETQYF
TRBJ2-3 few TRBD1 TRBV5-6 TGTGCCAGCAGCAGGGGACAGGGCCCAACAGATACGCAGTATTTT CASSRGQGPTDTQYF
TRBJ2-1 NA NA TRBV9 TGTGCCAGCAGCGTAGGTCAGGGTCTCGTTCATGAGCAGTTCTTC CASSVGQGLVHEQFF
TRBJ1-6 few NA TRBV18 TGTGCCAGCTCACCCGATCCGAATTCACCCCTCCACTTT CASSPDPNSPLHF
TRBJ1-1 few NA TRBV5-1 TGCGCCAGCAGCTCGACCACACAGGGTGGGAGAGGTGAAGCTTTCTTT CASSSTTQGGRGEAFF
TRBJ1-4 few TRBD1 TRBV6-5 TGTGCCAGCAGTTACCAAACAATACGACAGGGGCTGGATGAAAAACTGTTTTTT CASSYQTIRQGLDEKLFF
TRBJ2-7 NA NA TRBV29-1 TGCAGCGTTGAATTAGAATACGAGCAGTACTTC CSVELEYEQYF
TRBJ1-2 NA NA TRBV7-9 TGTGCCAGCAGCTTCGAGGGGTTCTATGGCTACACCTTC CASSFEGFYGYTF
TRBJ1-2 few NA TRBV29-1 TGCAGCGTTGTGGACTCCTCTAACTATGGCTACACCTTC CSVVDSSNYGYTF
TRBJ2-1 many TRBD1 TRBV4-3 TGCGCCAGCGCACCGGGACAGGGGGAAGATGAGCAGTTCTTC CASAPGQGEDEQFF
TRBJ2-1 NA TRBD1 TRBV12-3/TRBV12-4 TGTGCCAGCAGGAGACAGGGTCGGAATGAGCAGTTCTTC CASRRQGRNEQFF
TRBJ2-2 many NA TRBV20-1 TGCAGTGCTAGAGATCTGGCGCAGCCGAACACCGGGGAGCTGTTTTTT CSARDLAQPNTGELFF
TRBJ1-4 few NA TRBV29-1 TGCAGCGTTGAAACCCTGGACAGAATGTATGAAAAACTGTTTTTT CSVETLDRMYEKLFF
TRBJ1-1 few NA TRBV7-2 TGTGCCAGCAGCCCCCGGGCCGAAAGGACTGAAGCTTTCTTT CASSPRAERTEAFF
TRBJ2-7 NA TRBD2 TRBV5-5 TGTGCCAGCAGCTTGGGACTAGCGGGGGGATCTGCCTACGAGCAGTACTTC CASSLGLAGGSAYEQYF
TRBJ2-1 NA NA TRBV14 TGTGCCAGCAGCCCCCTGGTGGGCGCGAGCTCCTACAATGAGCAGTTCTTC CASSPLVGASSYNEQFF
TRBJ2-2 NA TRBD2 TRBV20-1 TGCAGTGCTAGAGGACTAGCGGGGGGTGACGGGGAGCTGTTTTTT CSARGLAGGDGELFF
TRBJ1-6 few NA TRBV7-2 TGTGCCAGCAGTCCGGCTGGGGAACCCCTCCACTTT CASSPAGEPLHF